Listed here are 23 T cell receptor beta chains from one sample, sequenced in a study of OX40 agonist ivuxolimab in advanced cancers. The repertoire was sequenced with immunoSEQ multiplex PCR; TCRdb's copy has only in-frame clones and lacks some. The sample holds about 62,000 clones, over 90% seen once. The source was CD4+ or CD8+ T cells sorted from blood, collected in a trial of the OX40 agonist ivuxolimab. These receptors were collected from an adult with an advanced solid tumor such as melanoma, head and neck, liver or kidney cancer.

This chain joins TRBV14 and TRBJ1-1, with no clear D. The CDR3 covers 13 residues. V lost 3 bases and J lost 3, with 8 bases in between. Germline V lookup: CDR1 SGHDN, CDR2 FVKESK. The CDR3 DNA follows: TGTGCCAGCAGCCACCACCTGGACACTGAAGCTTTCTTT. Amino acid sequence: CASSHHLDTEAFF.

Comments on this clone: Being one base from a much bigger clone, this may be a read error. The V call is TRBV19, the J call TRBJ1-1; D gene unclear. This CDR3 region has 13 residues. With 1 base removed from V and 1 base from J, the gap between germline ends came to 4 bases. Germline values: CDR1 LNHDA, CDR2 SQIVND (reference sequence). CDR3 amino acids: CASSIGANTEAFF. The CDR3 DNA sequence: TGTGCCAGTAGTATAGGGGCGAACACTGAAGCTTTCTTT.

This chain links TRBV7-8 with TRBJ2-7; 12 positions match TRBD2. After removal of 5 bases from V and 2 bases from J, the junction contained 7 bases not matched to a gene. The germline CDR1 and CDR2 sequences are SGHVS and FQNEAQ. The CDR3 has 16 residues. CDR3 region: CASSPGLAGRAYEQYF. The CDR3 DNA sequence: TGTGCCAGCAGCCCCGGACTAGCGGGACGAGCCTACGAGCAGTACTTC.

This chain uses TRBV9 with TRBJ2-6; the match to TRBD1 covers 7 bases. V was clipped by 3 bases and J by 1 base; unmatched bases: 1. From germline, CDR1 is SGDLS and CDR2 YYNGEE. This CDR3 region has 15 residues. The DNA of the CDR3 is TGTGCCAGCAGCGGACAGGGTTCTGGGGCCAACGTCCTGACTTTC. It is translated as CASSGQGSGANVLTF.

The V and J genes are TRBV6-4 and TRBJ2-1, with 8 positions matching TRBD2. With 3 bases clipped from V and 2 bases from J, the junction kept 3 bases outside the gene matches. The germline V gene has CDR1 MRHNA and CDR2 SNTAGT. There are 15 residues in the CDR3. The CDR3 DNA reads as TGTGCCAGCAGTGAAGCGGGAGAGCCCTACAATGAGCAGTTCTTC. The encoded protein is CASSEAGEPYNEQFF.

The J gene is TRBJ2-1, the V gene TRBV10-2, with TRBD2 identical over 12 bases. CDR3 length: 15 residues. Germline V gives CDR1 WSHSY, CDR2 SAAADI. Unmatched junction bases numbered 7, after V lost 6 bases and J lost 7 bases. Here the CDR3 DNA reads TGCGCCAGCAGAATCCCTAGCGGGGGGGGAAATGAGCAGTTCTTC. Residues: CASRIPSGGGNEQFF.

The rearrangement joins TRBV29-1 to TRBJ2-6; D is unclear. Germline loops: CDR1 SQVTM, CDR2 ANQGSEA. The CDR3 covers 14 residues. V was clipped by 5 bases and J by 2 bases, with 10 bases between them. The DNA for the CDR3 is TGCAGCGTTCCACACGGCCCTGGGGCCAACGTCCTGACTTTC. Residues: CSVPHGPGANVLTF.

This rearrangement joins TRBV4-1 to TRBJ1-1; D perhaps matches TRBD1 (6 bases). This CDR3 contains 15 residues. Trimming left V 4 bases short and J 1 base short, with 13 bases between. Per germline, CDR1 MGHRA and CDR2 YSYEKL. CDR3 protein: CASSPRPGENTEAFF. The DNA of the CDR3 is TGCGCCAGCAGCCCCCGGCCAGGGGAGAACACTGAAGCTTTCTTT.

The genes are TRBV4-3 and TRBJ2-3, with a tentative D call TRBD2 (5 bases). The V gene lost 0 bases and the J gene lost 2 bases, with 12 bases spanning the gap. Looked up from germline, CDR1 is LGHNA and CDR2 is YSLEER. The CDR3 has 16 amino acids. The CDR3 region is CASSQDLVAYTDTQYF. In DNA, the CDR3 is TGCGCCAGCAGCCAAGACCTAGTAGCGTACACAGATACGCAGTATTTT.

V is TRBV27 and J is TRBJ1-6, with unresolved D. The CDR3 totals 14 residues. Germline CDR1 MNHEY, CDR2 SMNVEV (reference sequence). V gave up 10 bases and J gave up 8 bases, with 18 bases separating them. The CDR3 loop reads CATSWGVIDSPLHF. CDR3 coding DNA: TGTGCCACCAGCTGGGGAGTGATAGATTCACCCCTCCACTTT.

This chain's CDR3 is CASSLSIASGELFF. DNA for the CDR3: TGTGCCAGCAGTTTATCGATAGCCTCCGGGGAGCTGTTTTTT. The V call is TRBV27, the J call TRBJ2-2; D gene ambiguous. V shed 0 bases and J shed 6 bases, with 8 bases lying between them. The CDR3 covers 14 residues. Per germline, CDR1 MNHEY and CDR2 SMNVEV (reference sequence).

The V gene is TRBV6-1, the J gene TRBJ2-1; 12 bases align to TRBD2. The CDR3 runs to 13 residues. From germline, CDR1 is MNHNS and CDR2 SASEGT. Unmatched junction bases numbered 1, after V lost 4 bases and J lost 9 bases. The chain's CDR3 is CASSGLAGVEQFF. The CDR3 coding sequence is TGTGCCAGCAGTGGACTAGCGGGGGTTGAGCAGTTCTTC.

This chain links TRBV6-5 with TRBJ1-5; no firm D call. Per germline, CDR1 MNHEY and CDR2 SVGAGI. Between the trimmed V and J ends, which lost 8 bases and 5 bases, there was a span of 7 bases. This CDR3 comprises 11 residues. CDR3 amino acids: CASGSDQPQHF. Here the CDR3 DNA reads TGTGCCAGCGGGTCGGATCAGCCCCAGCATTTT.

The V call is TRBV27, the J call TRBJ2-2, with TRBD1 matching over 11 bases. CDR1 and CDR2 (germline): MNHEY, SMNVEV (reference sequence). J was trimmed by 8 bases and V by 3 bases; bases with no gene match: 8. The CDR3 covers 16 residues. CDR3 DNA sequence: TGTGCCAGCAGTTTCTCCGGGACAGGGGGTTTTGGGGAGCTGTTTTTT. Protein: CASSFSGTGGFGELFF.

This clone was seen a single time. V usage is TRBV5-6 and J usage is TRBJ2-2; D not certain. The CDR3 contains 17 residues. Germline values: CDR1 SGHDT, CDR2 YYEEEE. The V and J ends lost 2 bases and 0 bases respectively, with 14 bases between them. The CDR3 spells CASSFPGTLANTGELFF. The CDR3 nucleotides are TGTGCCAGCAGCTTCCCCGGAACCCTTGCGAACACCGGGGAGCTGTTTTTT. Full variable domain (remainder filled in from reference TRBV5-6 and TRBJ2-2): DAGVTQSPTHLIKTRGQQVTLRCSPKSGHDTVSWYQQALGQGPQFIFQYYEEEERQRGNFPDRFSGHQFPNYSSELNVNALLLGDSALYLCASSFPGTLANTGELFFGEGSRLTVL.

V and J are TRBV6-1 and TRBJ2-1; 8 bases match TRBD1. The CDR3 is made up of 14 amino acids. The germline gives CDR1 MNHNS, CDR2 SASEGT. The V segment lost 3 bases and the J segment 9 bases; nucleotides outside the gene matches: 7. CDR3 nucleotide sequence: TGTGCCAGCAGTGAGACGACAGGGGATGGTGAGCAGTTCTTC. This encodes CASSETTGDGEQFF.

The chain couples TRBV29-1 to TRBJ2-7; D might be TRBD2 (5 bases). Trimming stripped 1 base from V and 0 bases from J, with 10 bases between. This CDR3 comprises 14 residues. Germline CDR1 reads SQVTM; CDR2 reads ANQGSEA. The CDR3 is CSVEGGESSYEQYF. The CDR3 region has the DNA TGCAGCGTTGAAGGGGGAGAGAGCTCCTACGAGCAGTACTTC.

This clone appeared a few times. This chain links TRBV6-1 with TRBJ1-1; 9 bases are a match to TRBD1. From germline, CDR1 is MNHNS and CDR2 SASEGT. Unmatched junction bases numbered 5, after V lost 6 bases and J lost 3 bases. The length of the CDR3 is 14 residues. DNA of the CDR3: TGTGCCAGCAGGAGGGGGACAGGGTACACTGAAGCTTTCTTT. Residues: CASRRGTGYTEAFF.

The chain uses TRBV6-5 and TRBJ2-3; D remains unclear. Germline lookup yields CDR1 MNHEY and CDR2 SVGAGI. Trimming left V 7 bases short and J 4 bases short, with 9 bases between. This CDR3 spans 12 amino acids. The CDR3 nucleotides read TGTGCCAGCAACTCCCCCCCAGATACGCAGTATTTT. It translates to CASNSPPDTQYF.

The CDR3 nucleotides read TGTGCCAGCAGAGAACAGGGGTATGGAGAAAAACTGTTTTTT. Amino acids: CASREQGYGEKLFF. The chain joins TRBV28 to TRBJ1-4, with 7 nucleotides matching TRBD1. There are 14 residues in the CDR3. Germline values: CDR1 MDHEN, CDR2 SYDVKM. The V segment lost 6 bases and the J segment 8 bases; nucleotides outside the gene matches: 9.

The chain combines TRBV4-3 with TRBJ2-1, with a tentative D call TRBD2 (7 bases). Per germline, CDR1 LGHNA and CDR2 YSLEER. V shed 0 bases and J shed 9 bases, with 15 bases lying between them. The CDR3 has 15 residues. In DNA form, the CDR3 reads TGCGCCAGCAGCCAAGATTGGAGGGGGGGAGGTGAGCAGTTCTTC. Protein sequence: CASSQDWRGGGEQFF.

Worth noting for this clone: One junction end disagrees with the germline gene, perhaps due to a read error. The chain carries TRBV29-1 and TRBJ2-7; the match to TRBD2 covers 13 bases. The CDR3 is 14 amino acids. The V gene's germline CDR1 is SQVTM and CDR2 ANQGSEA. CDR3 amino acids: CSVEDLPGLAGEMF. The CDR3 nucleotides are TGCAGCGTTGAAGACCTCCCAGGACTAGCGGGAGAGATGTTC.

The chain employs TRBV11-1 and TRBJ1-2; D not certain. The CDR3 covers 13 residues. V lost 5 bases and J lost 3, with 10 bases in between. Germline V gene data show CDR1 as SGHAT and CDR2 as FQDESV (reference sequence). CDR3 nucleotides: TGTGCCAGCAGCCTCGATGGGGACTATGGCTACACCTTC. The encoded protein is CASSLDGDYGYTF.